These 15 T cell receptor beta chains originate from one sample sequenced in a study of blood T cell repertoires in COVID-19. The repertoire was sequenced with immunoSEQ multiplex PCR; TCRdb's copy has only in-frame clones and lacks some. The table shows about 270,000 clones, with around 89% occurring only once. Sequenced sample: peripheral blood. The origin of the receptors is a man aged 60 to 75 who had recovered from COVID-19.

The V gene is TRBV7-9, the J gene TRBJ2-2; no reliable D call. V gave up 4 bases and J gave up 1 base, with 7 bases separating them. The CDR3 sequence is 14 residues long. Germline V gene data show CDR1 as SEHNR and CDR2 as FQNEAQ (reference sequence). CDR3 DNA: TGTGCCAGCAGCTCGACATGGAACACCGGGGAGCTGTTTTTT. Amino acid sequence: CASSSTWNTGELFF.

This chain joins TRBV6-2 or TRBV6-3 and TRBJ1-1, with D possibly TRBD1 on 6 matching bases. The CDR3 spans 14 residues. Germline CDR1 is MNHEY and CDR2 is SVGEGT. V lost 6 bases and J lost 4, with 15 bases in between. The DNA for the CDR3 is TGTGCCAGCAGCCGATACAACAGGGTCACTGAAGCTTTCTTT. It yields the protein CASSRYNRVTEAFF.

The CDR3 is CASSAAKGNNNEQFF. The CDR3 DNA follows: TGTGCCAGCAGCGCCGCGAAGGGGAATAACAATGAGCAGTTCTTC. The genes are TRBV13 and TRBJ2-1, with a weak D call TRBD1 (5 bases). The CDR3 runs to 15 residues. CDR1 and CDR2 from the germline V gene are PRHDT and FYEKMQ (reference sequence). Trimming pared 5 bases from V and 5 bases from J, leaving 16 bases between.

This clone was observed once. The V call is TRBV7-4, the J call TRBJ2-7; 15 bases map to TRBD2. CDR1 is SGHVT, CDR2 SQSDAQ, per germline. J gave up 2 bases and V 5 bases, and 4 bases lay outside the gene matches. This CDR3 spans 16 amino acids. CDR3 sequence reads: CASSQGTSGGPYEQYF. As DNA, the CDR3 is TGTGCCAGCAGCCAAGGGACTAGCGGGGGGCCCTACGAGCAGTACTTC.

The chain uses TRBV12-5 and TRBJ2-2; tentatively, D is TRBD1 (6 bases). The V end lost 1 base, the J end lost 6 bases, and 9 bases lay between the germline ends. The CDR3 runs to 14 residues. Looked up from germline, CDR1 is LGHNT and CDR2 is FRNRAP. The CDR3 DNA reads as TGTGCTAGTGGTTTGGGAGAGGGGGCCGGGGAGCTGTTTTTT. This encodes CASGLGEGAGELFF.

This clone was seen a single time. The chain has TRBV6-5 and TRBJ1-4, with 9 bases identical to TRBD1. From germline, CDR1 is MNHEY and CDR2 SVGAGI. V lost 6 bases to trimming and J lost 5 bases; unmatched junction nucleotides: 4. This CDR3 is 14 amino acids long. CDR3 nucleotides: TGTGCCAGCAGCAATACAGGGGGCAATGAAAAACTGTTTTTT. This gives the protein CASSNTGGNEKLFF.

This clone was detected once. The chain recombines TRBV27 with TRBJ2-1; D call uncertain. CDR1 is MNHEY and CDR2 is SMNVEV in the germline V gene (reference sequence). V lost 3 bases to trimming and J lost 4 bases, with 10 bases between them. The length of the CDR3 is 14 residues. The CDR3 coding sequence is TGTGCCAGCAGTTTCTCCGACAAATACAATGAGCAGTTCTTC. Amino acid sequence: CASSFSDKYNEQFF.

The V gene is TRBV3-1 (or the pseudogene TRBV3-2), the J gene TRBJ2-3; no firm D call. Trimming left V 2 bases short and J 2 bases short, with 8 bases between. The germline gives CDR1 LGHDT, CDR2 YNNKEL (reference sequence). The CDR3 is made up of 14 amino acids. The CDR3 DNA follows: TGTGCCAGCAGCCAACGTAGTGACACAGATACGCAGTATTTT. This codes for CASSQRSDTDTQYF.

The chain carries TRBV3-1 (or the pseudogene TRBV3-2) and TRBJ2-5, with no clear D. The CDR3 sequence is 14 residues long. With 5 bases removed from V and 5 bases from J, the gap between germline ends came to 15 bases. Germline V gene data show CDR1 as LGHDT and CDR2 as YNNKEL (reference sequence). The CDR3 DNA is TGTGCCAGCAGCATAAATAATCCCACTGAGACCCAGTACTTC. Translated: CASSINNPTETQYF.

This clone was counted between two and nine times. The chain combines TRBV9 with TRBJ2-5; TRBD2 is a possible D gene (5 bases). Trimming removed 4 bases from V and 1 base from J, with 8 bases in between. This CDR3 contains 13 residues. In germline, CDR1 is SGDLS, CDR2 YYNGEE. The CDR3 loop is CASSTGFQETQYF. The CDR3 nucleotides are TGTGCCAGCAGCACGGGGTTCCAAGAGACCCAGTACTTC.

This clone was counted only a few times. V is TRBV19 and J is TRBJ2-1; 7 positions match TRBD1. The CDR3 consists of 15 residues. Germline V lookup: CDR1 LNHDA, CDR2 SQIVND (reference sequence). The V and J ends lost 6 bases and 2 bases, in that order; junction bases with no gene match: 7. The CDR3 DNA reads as TGTGCCAGTAGGGTCAGGGGGAATACCTACAATGAGCAGTTCTTC. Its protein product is CASRVRGNTYNEQFF.

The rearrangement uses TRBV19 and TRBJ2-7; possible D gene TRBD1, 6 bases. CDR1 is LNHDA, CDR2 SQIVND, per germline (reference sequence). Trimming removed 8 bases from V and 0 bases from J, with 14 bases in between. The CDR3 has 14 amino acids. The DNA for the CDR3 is TGTGCCAGTGCTGGACAGTTCAACTCCTACGAGCAGTACTTC. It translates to CASAGQFNSYEQYF. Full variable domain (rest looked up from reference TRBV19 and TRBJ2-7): DGGITQSPKYLFRKEGQNVTLSCEQNLNHDAMYWYRQDPGQGLRLIYYSQIVNDFQKGDIAEGYSVSREKKESFPLTVTSAQKNPTAFYLCASAGQFNSYEQYFGPGTRLTVT.

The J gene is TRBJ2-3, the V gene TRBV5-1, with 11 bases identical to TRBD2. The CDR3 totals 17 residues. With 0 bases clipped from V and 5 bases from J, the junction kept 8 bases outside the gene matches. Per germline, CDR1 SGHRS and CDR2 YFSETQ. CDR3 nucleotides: TGCGCCAGCAGCTTGGGCCTACTAGCGGGGGCCCAAGATACGCAGTATTTT. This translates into CASSLGLLAGAQDTQYF.

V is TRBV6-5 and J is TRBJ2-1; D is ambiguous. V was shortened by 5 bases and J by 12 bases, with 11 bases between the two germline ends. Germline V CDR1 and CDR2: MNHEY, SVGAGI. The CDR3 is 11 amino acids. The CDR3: CASSLTALQFF. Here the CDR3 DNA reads TGTGCCAGCAGTCTTACAGCCTTGCAGTTCTTC.

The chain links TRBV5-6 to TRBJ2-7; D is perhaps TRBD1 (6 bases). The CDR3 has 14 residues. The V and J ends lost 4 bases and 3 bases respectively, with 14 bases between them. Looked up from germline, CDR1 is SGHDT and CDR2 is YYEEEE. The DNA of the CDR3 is TGTGCCAGCAGCCTAGGCAGGGGTTTCTACGAGCAGTACTTC. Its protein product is CASSLGRGFYEQYF.